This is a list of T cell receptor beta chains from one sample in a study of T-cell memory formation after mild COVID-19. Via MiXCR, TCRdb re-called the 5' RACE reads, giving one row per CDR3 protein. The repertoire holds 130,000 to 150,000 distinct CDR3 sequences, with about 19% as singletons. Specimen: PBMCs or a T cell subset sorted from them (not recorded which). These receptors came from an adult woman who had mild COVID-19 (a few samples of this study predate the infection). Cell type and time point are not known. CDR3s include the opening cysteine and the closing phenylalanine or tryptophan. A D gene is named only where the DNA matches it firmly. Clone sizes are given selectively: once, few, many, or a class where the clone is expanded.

cdr3_aa: CASSLAVGSQETQYF
cdr3_nt: TGTGCCAGCAGCTTAGCGGTCGGCAGCCAAGAGACCCAGTACTTC
d_call: NA
clone_size: many
j_call: TRBJ2-5
v_call: TRBV7-9

cdr3_aa: CASSLRQGGNSPLHF
cdr3_nt: TGTGCCAGCAGCTTAAGACAGGGGGGTAATTCACCCCTCCACTTT
d_call: TRBD1
clone_size: NA
j_call: TRBJ1-6
v_call: TRBV11-2

cdr3_aa: CAISEPGTGEAEQYF
cdr3_nt: TGTGCCATCAGCGAACCCGGGACAGGGGAAGCCGAGCAGTACTTC
d_call: TRBD1
clone_size: NA
j_call: TRBJ2-7
v_call: TRBV10-3

cdr3_aa: CASSKQGLAKNIQYF
cdr3_nt: TGTGCCAGCAGCAAACAGGGGCTAGCCAAAAACATTCAGTACTTC
d_call: TRBD1
clone_size: NA
j_call: TRBJ2-4
v_call: TRBV12-3/TRBV12-4

cdr3_aa: CSVERNTEAFF
cdr3_nt: TGCAGCGTTGAACGCAACACTGAAGCTTTCTTT
d_call: NA
clone_size: NA
j_call: TRBJ1-1
v_call: TRBV29-1

cdr3_aa: CASSRRRQTLHNEQFF
cdr3_nt: TGTGCCAGCAGCCGGAGACGCCAGACACTGCACAATGAGCAGTTCTTC
d_call: NA
clone_size: few
j_call: TRBJ2-1
v_call: TRBV3-1

cdr3_aa: CASSQAGEAAGISYEQYF
cdr3_nt: TGTGCCAGCAGCCAAGCCGGGGAGGCAGCTGGGATATCCTACGAGCAGTACTTC
d_call: NA
clone_size: NA
j_call: TRBJ2-7
v_call: TRBV4-2

cdr3_aa: CASSASTSGRPPGTDTQYF
cdr3_nt: TGTGCCAGCAGCGCCTCAACTAGCGGGAGGCCCCCGGGCACAGATACGCAGTATTTT
d_call: TRBD2
clone_size: many
j_call: TRBJ2-3
v_call: TRBV11-3

cdr3_aa: CASSLQSAGVYEQYF
cdr3_nt: TGTGCCAGCAGTCTCCAATCGGCGGGAGTTTACGAGCAGTACTTC
d_call: TRBD2
clone_size: NA
j_call: TRBJ2-7
v_call: TRBV27

cdr3_aa: CASSSGGAGETQYF
cdr3_nt: TGTGCCAGCAGTTCAGGGGGCGCCGGGGAGACCCAGTACTTC
d_call: TRBD1
clone_size: few
j_call: TRBJ2-5
v_call: TRBV12-3/TRBV12-4

cdr3_aa: CASSQGTVYEQYF
cdr3_nt: TGTGCCAGCAGCCAGGGGACCGTCTACGAGCAGTACTTC
d_call: NA
clone_size: NA
j_call: TRBJ2-7
v_call: TRBV6-5

cdr3_aa: CASSLLSRRGTPDGYTF
cdr3_nt: TGTGCCAGCAGTTTATTATCGCGGCGGGGAACTCCCGATGGCTACACCTTC
d_call: NA
clone_size: NA
j_call: TRBJ1-2
v_call: TRBV27

cdr3_aa: CASSLASAVYGYTF
cdr3_nt: TGTGCCAGCAGCTTAGCATCCGCTGTCTATGGCTACACCTTC
d_call: NA
clone_size: NA
j_call: TRBJ1-2
v_call: TRBV7-9

cdr3_aa: CASSYSSSGSAYEQYF
cdr3_nt: TGTGCCAGCAGTTACTCGTCTAGCGGGAGCGCCTACGAGCAGTACTTC
d_call: TRBD2
clone_size: NA
j_call: TRBJ2-7
v_call: TRBV6-5

cdr3_aa: CASSRWTGPSYNEQFF
cdr3_nt: TGTGCCAGCAGTCGGTGGACAGGGCCATCCTACAATGAGCAGTTCTTC
d_call: TRBD1
clone_size: NA
j_call: TRBJ2-1
v_call: TRBV6-2/TRBV6-3

cdr3_aa: CASSLGLRGEQFF
cdr3_nt: TGTGCCAGCAGCTTAGGGTTAAGGGGAGAGCAGTTCTTC
d_call: NA
clone_size: NA
j_call: TRBJ2-1
v_call: TRBV7-9

cdr3_aa: CASSLDGSGLHF
cdr3_nt: TGTGCCAGCAGCTTAGATGGCAGCGGGCTCCACTTT
d_call: NA
clone_size: NA
j_call: TRBJ1-6
v_call: TRBV7-9